This T cell receptor beta chain comes out of a study of sequential checkpoint blockade in melanoma. Overall study context: Roughly 22 patients had tumor biopsies before treatment and at week 13. Findings and limits, study-wide: T-cell fraction and clonality followed PD-L1 and CD8+ counts, not mutational load.

Regarding treatment: randomized to nivolumab then ipilimumab (arm A) or the reverse (arm B). This CDR3 contains 13 residues. Germline V gene sequence: CDR1 LNHDA, CDR2 SQIVND (reference sequence). J was trimmed by 6 bases and V by 5 bases; bases with no gene match: 6. The assay was immunoSEQ multiplex PCR, and TCRdb's table has in-frame clones only and misses some. Here the sample spans around 9,800 clones, 20% to 30% being singletons. In regard to this clone: Antigen: not known.

This TCR was sampled from a human donor with melanoma. Sequenced here: tumor tissue (inferred from file names), sampled from a patient given nivolumab and ipilimumab in sequence. The chain carries TRBV19 and TRBJ1-2; 7 bases map to TRBD1. For the CDR3, the DNA is TGTGCCAGTAGTCCTCAGACAGGGAATGGCTACACCTTC. Translating gives CASSPQTGNGYTF.